One and the same sample provided the 31 T cell receptor beta chains below, sequenced in a study of blood T cell repertoires in COVID-19. Only in-frame clones appear in the TCRdb table, and some are missing; sequencing was by immunoSEQ multiplex PCR. The data contain some 68,000 clones, 87% of them singletons. Sequenced material: peripheral blood. These TCRs come from a woman in her 50s with COVID-19, enrolled during active disease.

The J gene is TRBJ2-2, the V gene TRBV5-1; 7 nucleotides match TRBD1. The CDR3 is 15 amino acids. Germline CDR1 is SGHRS and CDR2 is YFSETQ. The ends lost 4 bases at V and 3 bases at J; junction bases unmatched: 6. The CDR3: CASSPGTVYTGELFF. In DNA form, the CDR3 reads TGCGCCAGCAGCCCCGGGACAGTCTACACCGGGGAGCTGTTTTTT.

This clone came up once. The V gene is TRBV19, the J gene TRBJ2-6; perhaps TRBD1 as D (6 bases). Trimming left V 4 bases short and J 0 bases short, with 13 bases between. The CDR3 is 17 residues long. Germline assignment: CDR1 LNHDA and CDR2 SQIVND (reference sequence). CDR3 sequence (DNA): TGTGCCAGTAGTACCGATGGACAGAACTCTGGGGCCAACGTCCTGACTTTC. This encodes CASSTDGQNSGANVLTF.

The gene calls are TRBV3-1 (or the pseudogene TRBV3-2) and TRBJ1-1; D is unresolved. Trimming cost V 7 bases and J 5 bases, with 23 bases left between them. This CDR3 is built from 16 residues. Germline V gives CDR1 LGHDT, CDR2 YNNKEL (reference sequence). The CDR3 sequence: CASTRTGGLSDTEAFF. The CDR3 DNA reads TGTGCCAGCACCCGGACTGGAGGTCTTTCGGATACTGAAGCTTTCTTT.

The chain has TRBV11-3 and TRBJ2-3, with 9 bases aligning to TRBD1. The V segment lost 5 bases and the J segment 1 base; nucleotides outside the gene matches: 4. From germline, CDR1 is SGHNT and CDR2 YENEEA. The CDR3 loop spans 15 amino acids. This CDR3 reads CASSAGTGRTDTQYF. CDR3 sequence (DNA): TGTGCCAGCAGCGCCGGGACAGGGCGCACAGATACGCAGTATTTT. The full variable domain, in which reference TRBV11-3 and TRBJ2-3 provide the parts outside the CDR3, is EAGVVQSPRYKIIEKKQPVAFWCNPISGHNTLYWYLQNLGQGPELLIRYENEEAVDDSQLPKDRFSAERLKGVDSTLKIQPAELGDSAVYLCASSAGTGRTDTQYFGPGTRLTVL.

This clone was seen a single time. This rearrangement joins TRBV28 to TRBJ1-3, with D possibly being TRBD1 (6 bases). Between the trimmed V and J ends, which lost 7 bases and 0 bases, there was a span of 19 bases. The CDR3 has 17 amino acids. Germline CDR1 reads MDHEN; CDR2 reads SYDVKM. In DNA, the CDR3 is TGTGCCAGCACCAAACCCCACCGGGACATCTCTGGAAACACCATATATTTT. Translating gives CASTKPHRDISGNTIYF. Together with reference TRBV28 and TRBJ1-3, the CDR3 gives the full variable domain: DVKVTQSSRYLVKRTGEKVFLECVQDMDHENMFWYRQDPGLGLRLIYFSYDVKMKEKGDIPEGYSVSREKKERFSLILESASTNQTSMYLCASTKPHRDISGNTIYFGEGSWLTVV.

The chain links TRBV5-8 to TRBJ1-2, with a possible D match to TRBD1 (5 bases). Germline-derived CDR1 and CDR2 are SGHTS and YDEGEE. V lost 6 bases and J 6 bases, leaving 15 bases between the germline ends. The CDR3 loop spans 13 amino acids. The CDR3 loop is CASNLRGSHGYTF. The CDR3 DNA is TGTGCCAGCAACTTACGGGGGTCCCATGGCTACACCTTC. Full variable domain (remainder filled in from reference TRBV5-8 and TRBJ1-2): EAGVTQSPTHLIKTRGQQATLRCSPISGHTSVYWYQQALGLGLQFLLWYDEGEERNRGNFPPRFSGRQFPNYSSELNVNALELEDSALYLCASNLRGSHGYTFGSGTRLTVV.

The chain links TRBV12-5 to TRBJ2-6; D is possibly TRBD2 (5 bases). The CDR3 contains 18 residues. V lost 3 bases, J lost 0 bases, and 15 bases lay in between. Germline CDR1 is LGHNT and CDR2 is FRNRAP. The CDR3 loop reads CASGFLDSPFSGANVLTF. The CDR3 DNA reads as TGTGCTAGTGGTTTCCTGGACTCTCCATTCTCTGGGGCCAACGTCCTGACTTTC. Using reference TRBV12-5 and TRBJ2-6 for the parts outside the CDR3, the full variable domain is DARVTQTPRHKVTEMGQEVTMRCQPILGHNTVFWYRQTMMQGLELLAYFRNRAPLDDSGMPKDRFSAEMPDATLATLKIQPSEPRDSAVYFCASGFLDSPFSGANVLTFGAGSRLTVL.

The rearrangement uses TRBV5-1 and TRBJ2-5; 8 bases line up with TRBD2. CDR1 is SGHRS, CDR2 YFSETQ, per germline. The junction had 6 bases not matched to a gene; V was cut back by 1 base and J by 7 bases. The CDR3 length is 14 residues. CDR3 DNA sequence: TGCGCCAGCAGCTTGCTTCCGGCGGGAGGGACCCAGTACTTC. As protein: CASSLLPAGGTQYF.

The V call is TRBV19, the J call TRBJ1-5, with D perhaps TRBD1 (5 bases). V was cut by 2 bases and J by 5 bases, with 10 bases left in between. This CDR3 is built from 14 residues. Germline loops: CDR1 LNHDA, CDR2 SQIVND (reference sequence). The CDR3: CASSIRGEDQPQHF. The CDR3 coding sequence is TGTGCCAGTAGTATAAGGGGTGAGGATCAGCCCCAGCATTTT.

The chain carries TRBV2 and TRBJ2-7; a weak D match, TRBD2 (5 bases). Deletions cut 7 bases from V and 1 base from J, with 11 bases between. CDR1 is SNHLY and CDR2 is FYNNEI in the germline V gene. The CDR3 loop spans 13 amino acids. CDR3 coding DNA: TGTGCCAGCATCGGGGTGGGATCCTACGAGCAGTACTTC. Residues: CASIGVGSYEQYF.

The chain joins TRBV7-3 to TRBJ2-2; TRBD2 matches at 7 bases. The CDR3 spans 16 residues. The germline V gene has CDR1 SGHTA and CDR2 FQGTGA. Trimming at V came to 5 bases and at J to 0 bases, leaving 6 bases not matched to a gene. CDR3 loop: CASSLSGTSNTGELFF. In DNA form, the CDR3 reads TGTGCCAGCAGCCTAAGCGGGACGTCGAACACCGGGGAGCTGTTTTTT.

The chain is built from TRBV9 and TRBJ2-1; TRBD2 agrees at 7 bases. The CDR3 covers 14 residues. Germline V gene data show CDR1 as SGDLS and CDR2 as YYNGEE. With 4 bases clipped from V and 9 bases from J, the junction kept 10 bases outside the gene matches. The chain's CDR3 is CASSPWTSHGEQFF. In nucleotides, the CDR3 is TGTGCCAGCAGCCCCTGGACTAGTCACGGTGAGCAGTTCTTC.

This clone has just one count. The chain joins TRBV2 to TRBJ2-5; 10 bases agree with TRBD1. Per the germline V gene, CDR1 is SNHLY and CDR2 is FYNNEI. This CDR3 spans 14 amino acids. The trim removed 10 bases at V and 4 bases at J, leaving 9 bases unmatched. The CDR3 bases are TGTGCCACTTCCCGGGACAGGGGCAGAGAGACCCAGTACTTC. Protein product: CATSRDRGRETQYF.

Here the CDR3 reads CASSLARGSSYEQYF. The CDR3, as DNA: TGTGCCAGCAGCTTAGCGCGAGGGAGCTCCTACGAGCAGTACTTC. The rearrangement joins TRBV7-2 to TRBJ2-7; perhaps TRBD2 as D (5 bases). Trimming stripped 0 bases from V and 0 bases from J, with 9 bases between. CDR1 is SGHTA and CDR2 is FQGNSA in the germline V gene. CDR3 length equals 15 residues.

This chain links TRBV10-3 with TRBJ1-5, with TRBD1 identical over 8 bases. The CDR3 extends over 15 amino acids. Germline assignment: CDR1 ENHRY and CDR2 SYGVKD. Trimming at V came to 5 bases and at J to 1 base, leaving 4 bases not matched to a gene. CDR3 residues: CAISQGAESNQPQHF. The CDR3 DNA follows: TGTGCCATCAGTCAGGGGGCGGAAAGCAATCAGCCCCAGCATTTT.

V is TRBV24-1 and J is TRBJ2-1; D might be TRBD2 (6 bases). Trimming removed 5 bases from V and 1 base from J, with 11 bases in between. Germline lookup yields CDR1 KGHDR and CDR2 SFDVKD. This CDR3 spans 15 amino acids. CDR3 DNA: TGTGCCACCAGTGGCTCGGGAGATTCCTACAATGAGCAGTTCTTC. As protein: CATSGSGDSYNEQFF.

The count of this clone is one. The gene calls are TRBV27 and TRBJ2-5, with 10 bases that match TRBD2. J lost 2 bases, V lost 4 bases, and 4 bases had no gene match. The CDR3 is made up of 15 amino acids. CDR1 and CDR2 from the germline V gene are MNHEY and SMNVEV (reference sequence). CDR3 loop: CASSSAGGPQETQYF. CDR3 in DNA: TGTGCCAGCAGTTCAGCGGGAGGGCCTCAAGAGACCCAGTACTTC.

The V and J genes are TRBV30 and TRBJ1-1; possibly TRBD1 for D (5 bases). The CDR3 is 15 amino acids. CDR1 is GTSNPN and CDR2 is SVGIG in the germline V gene (reference sequence). The V and J ends lost 0 bases and 0 bases respectively, with 11 bases between them. The CDR3 region is CAWSVLGALNTEAFF. In DNA, the CDR3 is TGTGCCTGGAGTGTACTTGGGGCTTTGAACACTGAAGCTTTCTTT.

This chain joins TRBV3-1 (or the pseudogene TRBV3-2) and TRBJ2-2; the D gene is possibly TRBD2 (6 bases). V was clipped by 4 bases and J by 2 bases, with 29 bases between them. Germline V lookup: CDR1 LGHDT, CDR2 YNNKEL (reference sequence). The CDR3 length is 21 residues. This CDR3 is CASSLEESGLRGAHNTGELFF. The DNA for the CDR3 is TGTGCCAGCAGCCTCGAAGAGTCCGGTTTGCGGGGCGCCCATAACACCGGGGAGCTGTTTTTT.

The chain links TRBV6-2 or TRBV6-3 to TRBJ2-3; D is unclear. Germline V gives CDR1 MNHEY, CDR2 SVGEGT. Trimming pared 0 bases from V and 2 bases from J, leaving 3 bases between. The CDR3 loop spans 13 amino acids. CDR3 sequence (DNA): TGTGCCAGCAGTTACTCCATCACAGATACGCAGTATTTT. It specifies CASSYSITDTQYF.

The V call is TRBV29-1, the J call TRBJ2-5, with a weak D call TRBD1 (5 bases). The CDR3 is made up of 13 amino acids. V was clipped by 3 bases and J by 4 bases, with 12 bases between them. The germline V gene has CDR1 SQVTM and CDR2 ANQGSEA. The CDR3 is CSVEAGYRETQYF. CDR3 in DNA: TGCAGCGTTGAGGCAGGGTATAGAGAGACCCAGTACTTC.

This clone was counted once. The chain combines TRBV4-3 with TRBJ1-2; D call uncertain. The CDR3 has 15 amino acids. CDR1 is LGHNA and CDR2 is YSLEER in the germline V gene. The V end was cut by 1 base, the J end by 2 bases, with 11 bases between. CDR3 residues: CASSQVGLGNYGYTF. CDR3 bases: TGCGCCAGCAGCCAAGTCGGACTAGGGAACTATGGCTACACCTTC.

The J gene is TRBJ2-3, the V gene TRBV11-2; 12 nucleotides match TRBD2. The CDR3 extends over 16 amino acids. Germline CDR1 SGHAT, CDR2 FQNNGV. V gave up 5 bases and J gave up 2 bases; unmatched junction bases: 5. The CDR3 sequence is CASSVGLAGLTDTQYF. The CDR3 coding sequence is TGTGCCAGCAGCGTGGGACTAGCGGGTCTCACAGATACGCAGTATTTT.

The V gene is TRBV13, the J gene TRBJ2-1; 12 bases fit TRBD2. The CDR3 has 18 residues. V gave up 4 bases and J gave up 2 bases; unmatched junction bases: 9. Germline-derived CDR1 and CDR2 are PRHDT and FYEKMQ (reference sequence). In DNA, the CDR3 is TGTGCCAGCAGCTCGGGACTAGCGGGCCGAAGGGCCTACAATGAGCAGTTCTTC. This translates into CASSSGLAGRRAYNEQFF.

For the CDR3, the DNA is TGCGCCAGCAGCCTCCCGACTAGTAGTAACGAGCAGTACTTC. Its protein is CASSLPTSSNEQYF. The chain uses TRBV5-1 and TRBJ2-7; D is perhaps TRBD2 (6 bases). Trimming cost V 4 bases and J 5 bases, with 16 bases left between them. The germline V gene encodes CDR1 SGHRS and CDR2 YFSETQ. The CDR3 spans 14 residues.

J is TRBJ2-7 and V is TRBV9; 10 positions match TRBD1. The germline V gene has CDR1 SGDLS and CDR2 YYNGEE. The CDR3 sequence is 15 residues long. J lost 7 bases, V lost 3 bases, and 10 bases had no gene match. This CDR3 reads CASSASGQGLGEQYF. Written as DNA, the CDR3 is TGTGCCAGCAGCGCCTCGGGACAGGGGCTGGGGGAGCAGTACTTC.

This rearrangement joins TRBV4-2 to TRBJ2-7, with 7 bases that match TRBD1. CDR1 LGHNA and CDR2 YNFKEQ come from the germline V gene. V was clipped by 0 bases and J by 5 bases; unmatched bases: 7. The CDR3 loop spans 15 amino acids. CDR3 DNA: TGTGCCAGCAGCCAAGACGCAGGGGGAAAAAACGAGCAGTACTTC. It codes for CASSQDAGGKNEQYF.

The chain has TRBV27 and TRBJ1-6; tentative D call: TRBD1 (6 bases). The germline V gene has CDR1 MNHEY and CDR2 SMNVEV (reference sequence). Trimming took off 6 bases at V and 0 bases at J, with 9 bases between the two ends. The CDR3 totals 15 residues. The CDR3 protein is CASRGGSSYNSPLHF. Here the CDR3 DNA reads TGTGCCAGCAGAGGGGGAAGCTCCTATAATTCACCCCTCCACTTT.

The chain recombines TRBV7-6 with TRBJ2-5, with 7 bases matching TRBD1. The CDR3 is 15 amino acids. The germline gives CDR1 SGHVS, CDR2 FNYEAQ. Trimming took 5 bases from V and 1 from J; bases not matched to a gene: 7. The CDR3 region is CASSISGTAQETQYF. CDR3 in DNA: TGTGCCAGCAGCATCTCCGGGACAGCCCAAGAGACCCAGTACTTC.

The gene calls are TRBV11-2 and TRBJ2-1, with 8 bases lining up with TRBD1. This CDR3 is 15 amino acids long. Trimming took 3 bases from V and 7 from J; bases not matched to a gene: 8. CDR1 SGHAT and CDR2 FQNNGV come from the germline V gene. CDR3 sequence reads: CASSFGAGGVNEQFF. The CDR3 nucleotides are TGTGCCAGCAGCTTTGGGGCAGGGGGCGTGAATGAGCAGTTCTTC.

CDR3 sequence: CASSPGVGNQPQHF. In nucleotides, the CDR3 is TGTGCCAGCAGCCCCGGGGTGGGTAATCAGCCCCAGCATTTT. J is TRBJ1-5 and V is TRBV9; no firm D call. V was trimmed by 4 bases and J by 4 bases, leaving 12 bases between them. CDR3 length: 14 residues. From germline, CDR1 is SGDLS and CDR2 YYNGEE.